This T cell receptor (beta chain) emerged from a study of T cells after yellow fever vaccination. Study summary: Fractions of low cell number were prepared using SMART-Seq v4 Ultra Low Input.

The germline gives CDR1 MNHNY, CDR2 SVGAGI (reference sequence). The CDR3 contains 12 residues. Between the trimmed V and J ends, which lost 5 bases and 6 bases, there was a span of 10 bases. Comments on this clonotype: Its antigen is unknown.

Study-level findings and limits: The study re-detected most primary-vaccination clones after the booster (nearly 97% CD4, 80% to 90% CD8). When the response was secondary, it was weaker but reached its peak faster, day 5 versus 15.

A process of 5'RACE template switching, which added a universal primer site and UMIs, was used to make TCR cDNA. TCRdb recomputed calls from the 5' RACE reads with MiXCR, one row per CDR3 protein. The repertoire has 300,000 to 400,000 distinct CDR3 sequences, roughly 9.4% of them found once; the top ten carry more than 15%. This material consisted of PBMCs, taken on the day of the first yellow fever vaccination. The clonotype was recovered from a man aged 18 to 30 who received the YFV17D yellow fever vaccine. V is TRBV6-6 and J is TRBJ1-1, with no clear D. This chain's CDR3 is CASSQISAEAFF. DNA of the CDR3: TGTGCCAGCAGTCAGATCTCCGCTGAAGCTTTCTTT.